The 13 T cell receptor beta chains below come from one sample, sequenced in a study of cytomegalovirus exposure and HLA in healthy donors. Clones were sequenced by immunoSEQ multiplex PCR, and TCRdb holds only the in-frame ones, with some missing. The sample contains about 58,000 clones, roughly 90% of which appear only once. Specimen: PBMCs. The receptors derive from a man aged 18 to 30 in good health and CMV-seronegative.

The CDR3 is CASSPRTQETQYF. CDR3 nucleotides: TGTGCCAGCAGCCCGCGGACTCAAGAGACCCAGTACTTC. The J gene is TRBJ2-5, the V gene TRBV11-2, with a tentative D call TRBD2 (5 bases). V was pared by 5 bases and J by 2 bases, with 9 bases between. The CDR3 contains 13 residues. Germline V gene sequence: CDR1 SGHAT, CDR2 FQNNGV.

The chain uses TRBV9 and TRBJ1-1; D is possibly TRBD1 (6 bases). Germline V gene lookup returns CDR1 SGDLS and CDR2 YYNGEE. The CDR3 is 15 amino acids. The ends were cut back, 3 bases at V and 1 base at J, with 13 bases in the middle. DNA of the CDR3: TGTGCCAGCAGCGAGGGGGGGTGGGGGAACACTGAAGCTTTCTTT. This gives the protein CASSEGGWGNTEAFF.

The genes are TRBV4-1 and TRBJ1-2, with 10 nucleotides matching TRBD1. The CDR3 totals 14 residues. With V trimmed by 4 bases and J by 4 bases, 3 bases remained unmatched. Germline CDR1 MGHRA, CDR2 YSYEKL. For the CDR3, the DNA is TGCGCCAGCAGCCGGGACAGGGGAGGCTATGGCTACACCTTC. Translated: CASSRDRGGYGYTF.

The CDR3 reads CASRGAGENIQYF. The CDR3 nucleotides are TGTGCCAGCAGGGGGGCTGGGGAAAACATTCAGTACTTC. This sequence joins TRBV9 and TRBJ2-4; TRBD1 is a possible D gene (6 bases). This CDR3 is built from 13 residues. The ends were cut back, 5 bases at V and 5 bases at J, with 11 bases in the middle. CDR1 is SGDLS, CDR2 YYNGEE, per germline.

This rearrangement joins TRBV7-9 to TRBJ2-2, with a possible D match to TRBD1 (6 bases). The CDR3 runs to 16 residues. Germline V gene data show CDR1 as SEHNR and CDR2 as FQNEAQ (reference sequence). The V end lost 5 bases, the J end lost 3 bases, and 16 bases lay between the germline ends. This chain's CDR3 is CASSHPGTTDTGELFF. CDR3 coding DNA: TGTGCCAGCAGCCACCCGGGGACAACCGACACCGGGGAGCTGTTTTTT.

The J gene is TRBJ2-1, the V gene TRBV10-1; TRBD2 aligns across 10 bases. The CDR3 is 17 residues long. The V segment lost 1 base and the J segment 8 bases; nucleotides outside the gene matches: 11. The V gene's germline CDR1 is WNHNN and CDR2 SYGVQD (reference sequence). CDR3 protein: CASSEFLLTSGFHEQFF. DNA for the CDR3: TGCGCCAGCAGTGAGTTTCTCTTGACTAGCGGGTTCCATGAGCAGTTCTTC.

The chain couples TRBV6-6 to TRBJ2-5; TRBD2 might be the D (6 bases). Trimming took off 2 bases at V and 3 bases at J, with 10 bases between the two ends. The CDR3 has 14 amino acids. The V gene's germline CDR1 is MNHNY and CDR2 SVGAGI (reference sequence). As DNA, the CDR3 is TGTGCCAGCAGTTACATCGCGGGAAAAGAGACCCAGTACTTC. It is translated as CASSYIAGKETQYF.

The rearrangement links TRBV7-9 to TRBJ2-1, with TRBD1 identical over 9 bases. V shed 0 bases, J shed 6 bases, and the junction held 9 bases outside the gene matches. The CDR3 spans 17 residues. Per germline, CDR1 SEHNR and CDR2 FQNEAQ (reference sequence). CDR3 DNA: TGTGCCAGCAGCTTAGCGAGGCAACAGGGGGCGCGCAATGAGCAGTTCTTC. It yields the protein CASSLARQQGARNEQFF.

This clone was counted once. The chain employs TRBV4-2 and TRBJ2-1, with TRBD2 matching over 9 bases. The junction had 6 bases not matched to a gene; V was cut back by 5 bases and J by 4 bases. Germline V gene lookup returns CDR1 LGHNA and CDR2 YNFKEQ. The CDR3 totals 15 residues. The CDR3 DNA reads as TGTGCCAGCAGCGCGAGGACTAGCGATTACAATGAGCAGTTCTTC. Translating gives CASSARTSDYNEQFF.

The rearrangement links TRBV27 to TRBJ2-1; 10 nucleotides align to TRBD2. The CDR3 totals 17 residues. After removal of 8 bases from V and 9 bases from J, the junction contained 19 bases not matched to a gene. From germline, CDR1 is MNHEY and CDR2 SMNVEV (reference sequence). CDR3 amino acids: CASLPAVSLAGKGEQFF. In DNA, the CDR3 is TGTGCCAGCCTACCTGCAGTCTCACTAGCGGGAAAGGGTGAGCAGTTCTTC.

The J gene is TRBJ2-1, the V gene TRBV6-1; perhaps TRBD2 as D (5 bases). Germline V gene sequence: CDR1 MNHNS, CDR2 SASEGT. V was pared by 6 bases and J by 6 bases, with 15 bases between. The CDR3 is 14 residues long. The CDR3 here is CASSKDYDGNEQFF. As DNA, the CDR3 is TGTGCCAGCAGCAAAGACTATGACGGCAATGAGCAGTTCTTC.

This clone came up once. The genes are TRBV19 and TRBJ2-1; 7 bases line up with TRBD1. From germline, CDR1 is LNHDA and CDR2 SQIVND (reference sequence). Losses at the gene ends were 10 bases for V and 2 bases for J; bases not matched to a gene: 11. This CDR3 has 15 residues. This chain's CDR3 is CATVRTGNTYNEQFF. The CDR3 DNA is TGTGCCACCGTAAGGACAGGTAATACCTACAATGAGCAGTTCTTC.

This chain joins TRBV19 and TRBJ2-1; TRBD2 matches at 12 bases. The CDR3 extends over 16 amino acids. After removal of 9 bases from V and 9 bases from J, the junction contained 15 bases not matched to a gene. Germline CDR1 reads LNHDA; CDR2 reads SQIVND (reference sequence). The CDR3 loop is CARPPGLAGRDGEQFF. The CDR3 DNA follows: TGTGCCAGACCCCCGGGACTAGCGGGTAGGGACGGTGAGCAGTTCTTC. The full variable domain, rest sourced from reference TRBV19 and TRBJ2-1, is DGGITQSPKYLFRKEGQNVTLSCEQNLNHDAMYWYRQDPGQGLRLIYYSQIVNDFQKGDIAEGYSVSREKKESFPLTVTSAQKNPTAFYLCARPPGLAGRDGEQFFGPGTRLTVL.